The clone carrying this T cell receptor beta chain was recorded only once. Trimming at V came to 5 bases and at J to 4 bases, leaving 6 bases not matched to a gene. Germline V gene data show CDR1 as MDHEN and CDR2 as SYDVKM. This CDR3 has 14 amino acids. These data originate in a study of blood T cell repertoires in COVID-19. Background on the study: Sites in the United States, Italy and Spain provided acute and convalescent COVID-19 samples.

The assay was immunoSEQ multiplex PCR, and TCRdb's table has in-frame clones only and misses some. Found here are about 260,000 clones, approximately 86% of them singletons; the top ten hold approximately 5.3%. The TCR originated in a woman between 55 and 75 years old with COVID-19, enrolled during active disease. This chain joins TRBV28 and TRBJ1-1; 8 bases are shared with TRBD1. The sequencing sample was made of peripheral blood. CDR3: CASSKQGGLTEAFF. Here the CDR3 DNA reads TGTGCCAGCAGTAAACAGGGGGGGCTCACTGAAGCTTTCTTT.